The count of the clone carrying this T cell receptor beta chain is one. What it binds is unknown. The junction departs from the called germline gene at one end, perhaps through a read error. Clinical Activity Scores of at least 3, NOSPECS grades of at least 4 and durations under 3 months characterized ophthalmopathy patients. The diagnostic basis comprised clinical symptoms, serum thyroxine and TRAb, thyroid ultrasound and orbital computed tomography. TCR beta CDR3 regions were amplified from RNA. HTBI primers drove first-round RT-PCR of the TCR CDR3. TCRdb called the multiplex PCR reads again in MiXCR, with one record for every CDR3 protein. Among approximately 600,000 distinct CDR3 sequences listed, around 20% were seen once. This sample stems from a study of T cells in Graves' hyperthyroidism and ophthalmopathy. The CDR3 spans 17 residues. Germline lookup yields CDR1 SGHAT and CDR2 FQNNGV. Points from the study as a whole: A 13 V-J signature model discriminated ophthalmopathy versus stable hyperthyroidism. Among thyroid clonotypes expanded above 0.001, most also appeared in blood.

The source material was blood. The chain uses TRBV11-2 and TRBJ2-2; perhaps TRBD2 as D (5 bases). The source of this sequence is a man aged 30-40 years with Graves' ophthalmopathy. In DNA form, the CDR3 reads TGTGCCAGCAGCTTAGAGGTCCACCACCTTTACACCGGGGAGCTGCTTTTT. Its protein is CASSLEVHHLYTGELLF. Using reference TRBV11-2 and TRBJ2-2 for the parts outside the CDR3, the full variable domain is EAGVAQSPRYKIIEKRQSVAFWCNPISGHATLYWYQQILGQGPKLLIQFQNNGVVDDSQLPKDRFSAERLKGVDSTLKIQPAKLEDSAVYLCASSLEVHHLYTGELLFGEGSRLTVL.